This section outlines one TCR beta chain sequence together with its context. Profiling relied on immunoSEQ multiplex PCR, and the TCRdb table lists in-frame clones only, not all of them. Among some 510,000 clones listed, around nine tenths were seen once. Unmatched junction bases numbered 4, after V lost 4 bases and J lost 2 bases. In germline, CDR1 is MNHEY, CDR2 SVGAGI. The CDR3 is 16 residues long. This record belongs to a study of blood T cell repertoires in COVID-19. Recovery meant two consecutive negative NP/OP PCR tests, professional clearance, or resolved symptoms. The sequenced sample consisted of PBMCs or T cells enriched from blood (not recorded which). V is TRBV6-5 and J is TRBJ1-3; 11 positions agree with TRBD1. The clonotype was recovered from a woman between 40 and 55 years old who had recovered from COVID-19. This CDR3 is CASSWGDRGTGNTIYF. The CDR3, as DNA: TGTGCCAGCAGTTGGGGGGACAGGGGGACTGGAAACACCATATATTTT.